This TCR beta chain was retrieved from a study of OX40 agonist ivuxolimab in advanced cancers. Context from the whole study: The costimulatory receptor OX40 (CD134) was targeted by ivuxolimab, a fully human IgG2 agonistic monoclonal antibody. Intravenous ivuxolimab was administered to patients every 2 weeks at six dose levels: 0.01, 0.1, 0.3, 1.5, 3 and 10 mg/kg. Of the roughly 51 patients in dose escalation, around 20 had hepatocellular carcinoma, around 15 had melanoma, 9 had renal cell carcinoma and 9 had head and neck cancer. A male proportion of roughly 80% and a mean age of 60 years, ranging from about 20 to 85, were recorded for the dose-escalation cohort. Prior anti-PD-1, anti-PD-L1 or anti-CTLA-4 therapy was permitted, and checkpoint inhibitors had been received by more than 35% of dose-escalation patients. Three dose-escalation patients achieved partial responses, one with hepatocellular carcinoma and two with cutaneous melanoma. The purpose of peripheral TCRbeta sequencing was to test whether ivuxolimab changed TCR sequence diversity and led to clonal T-cell expansion. The paper describes the monotherapy dose-escalation part (N of about 52 patients) of the phase I trial of ivuxolimab. Here is what the overall study found, with its caveats: On average, CD8+ T cells showed more expanded clones than CD4+ T cells after ivuxolimab. Which antigens the clonally expanded peripheral T cells were specific for was not determined. Low levels of normalized T-cell clonal expansion were also seen in some nonresponding patients. Partial responders in the 0.1-3.0 mg/kg groups had among the lowest normalized peripheral clonal expansion, especially among CD8+ T cells. At doses of 0.1 to 3.0 mg/kg, clonal expansion of both CD4+ and CD8+ blood T cells was observed from baseline to week 6.

Spanning cysteine to phenylalanine, the CDR3 consists of 14 amino acids. CDR3 DNA is the only sequence kept; it has 42 bases, read in frame from the first base. V gives up 5 bases and J gives up 1 base, and the segment between their germline ends measures 11 bases. The germline V gene provides CDR1 LGHNT and CDR2 FRNRAP. This clone has just a few counts. The target of this receptor is not known. No clone much larger than this one lies a single base away; base qualities are absent. Genomic DNA was isolated from the sorted cells so that the TCRbeta CDR3 region could be sequenced. The immunoSEQ Assay was used to sequence the TCRbeta CDR3 regions. Sourced from immuneACCESS, this table was stored by TCRdb with only in-frame sequences that have V and J called. A share of the clones is absent; for the studies checked, an unresolved V gene accounts for under half, and the remainder has no known explanation. The table for this sample lists approximately 50,000 clones; 80% of them were counted only once. 3% to 4% of the sample goes to the ten largest clones.

The trial excluded patients who had a history of autoimmune disease or who were on systemic immunosuppression. Peripheral blood for TCR sequencing was collected from all dose cohorts at baseline, on cycle 4 day 1, and on cycle 7 day 1. Samples came from an open-label, multicenter, first-in-human phase I dose-escalation trial of ivuxolimab. The trial enrolled adults with locally advanced or metastatic head and neck squamous cell, hepatocellular, melanoma or renal cell carcinoma. Before TCR sequencing, CD4+ T cells and CD8+ T cells from peripheral blood were sorted into separate populations. The source of this sequence is an adult with an advanced solid tumor such as melanoma, head and neck, liver or kidney cancer. Sequencing used CD4+ or CD8+ T cells sorted from blood, obtained in a trial of the OX40 agonist ivuxolimab. The sequence links TRBV12-5 to TRBJ1-1; TRBD1 is perhaps the D gene, given 6 matching bases. The nucleotide sequence reads TGTGCTAGTGGTAACAGGGAAACGAACACTGAAGCTTTCTTT. The translation is CASGNRETNTEAFF.